This T cell receptor beta chain was retrieved from a study of T cell changes during pregnancy in multiple sclerosis. The assay was immunoSEQ multiplex PCR, and TCRdb's table has in-frame clones only and misses some. The sample yields about 85,000 clones, 80% to 95% seen once. The V end lost 3 bases, the J end lost 7 bases, and 10 bases lay between the germline ends. CDR3 size: 13 residues. In germline, CDR1 is SGHVS, CDR2 FQNEAQ. The rearrangement uses TRBV7-8 and TRBJ2-1, with D possibly TRBD2 on 7 matching bases. The source material was peripheral blood, sampled in the first trimester of pregnancy. This clonotype was sampled from a female donor with multiple sclerosis, enrolled in a pregnancy study. The CDR3 here is CASSFGRGNEQFF. CDR3 bases: TGTGCCAGCAGCTTTGGGAGGGGGAATGAGCAGTTCTTC.